This T cell receptor beta chain was recorded in a study of control samples from healthy donors and cancer patients. This CDR3 spans 14 amino acids. Germline V gene sequence: CDR1 LGHNT, CDR2 FRNRAP. J lost 4 bases, V lost 7 bases, and 7 bases had no gene match. Using immunoSEQ multiplex PCR, the repertoire was profiled, and TCRdb retains in-frame clones only, with some absent. Altogether 140,000 to 150,000 clones are present, approximately 91% being singletons, with the ten largest covering around 4.9%. This rearrangement joins TRBV12-5 to TRBJ1-1; 9 bases agree with TRBD1. Specimen: blood. The TCR was taken from a man aged 30 to 39 in good health. CDR3 region: CASADPTGGTEAFF. CDR3 in DNA: TGTGCTAGTGCCGACCCGACAGGGGGCACTGAAGCTTTCTTT.